Sequencing of this T cell receptor (beta chain) was carried out in a study of OX40 agonist ivuxolimab in advanced cancers. Study summary: The treatment was a fully human IgG2 OX40 agonist, ivuxolimab.

Germline CDR1 MDHEN, CDR2 SYDVKM. The V and J ends lost 5 bases and 0 bases respectively, with 17 bases between them. The CDR3 has 16 residues. The protocol was immunoSEQ multiplex PCR, while the TCRdb copy is restricted to in-frame clones and leaves out a portion. The sample consists of about 130,000 clones, 85% to 95% of them appearing once. In regard to this clone: Antigen specificity is unknown.

Regarding the study as a whole: With doses of 0.1 to 3.0 mg/kg, CD4+ and CD8+ blood T cells had undergone clonal expansion by week 6. The mean number of expanded clones was higher in CD8+ T cells than in CD4+.

The receptor was isolated from an adult with an advanced solid tumor such as melanoma, head and neck, liver or kidney cancer. The sample here was CD4+ or CD8+ T cells sorted from blood, taken in a trial of the OX40 agonist ivuxolimab. The chain couples TRBV28 to TRBJ2-7, with a possible D match to TRBD2 (5 bases). CDR3 in amino acids: CASSLTMAANSYEQYF. In DNA form, the CDR3 reads TGTGCCAGCAGTCTGACTATGGCTGCAAACTCCTACGAGCAGTACTTC.